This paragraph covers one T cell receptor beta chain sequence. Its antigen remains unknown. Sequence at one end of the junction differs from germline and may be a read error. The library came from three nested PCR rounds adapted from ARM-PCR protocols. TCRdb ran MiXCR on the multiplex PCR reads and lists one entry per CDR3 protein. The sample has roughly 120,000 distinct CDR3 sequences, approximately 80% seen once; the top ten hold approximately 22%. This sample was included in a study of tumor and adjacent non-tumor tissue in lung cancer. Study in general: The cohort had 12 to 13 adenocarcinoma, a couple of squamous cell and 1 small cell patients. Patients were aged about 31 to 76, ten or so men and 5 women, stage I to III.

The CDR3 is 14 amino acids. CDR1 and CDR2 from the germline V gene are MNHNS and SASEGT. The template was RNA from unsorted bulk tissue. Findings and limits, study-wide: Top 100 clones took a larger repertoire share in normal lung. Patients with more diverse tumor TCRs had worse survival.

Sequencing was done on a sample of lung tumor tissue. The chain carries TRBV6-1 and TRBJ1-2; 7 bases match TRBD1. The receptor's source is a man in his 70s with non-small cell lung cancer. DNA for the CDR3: TGTGCCGTCCAAATACTGGGACAGAGATTAGGCTACAACTTC. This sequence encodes CAVQILGQRLGYNF.